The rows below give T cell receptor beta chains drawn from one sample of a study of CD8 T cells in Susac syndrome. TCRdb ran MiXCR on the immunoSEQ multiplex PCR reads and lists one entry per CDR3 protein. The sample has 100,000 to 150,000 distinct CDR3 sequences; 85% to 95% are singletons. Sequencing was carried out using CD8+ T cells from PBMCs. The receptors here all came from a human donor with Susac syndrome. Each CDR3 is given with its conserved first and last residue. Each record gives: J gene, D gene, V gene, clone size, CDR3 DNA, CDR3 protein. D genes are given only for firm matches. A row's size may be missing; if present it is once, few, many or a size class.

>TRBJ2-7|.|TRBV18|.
TGTGCCAGCTCACCAGAAGTCAGGATGACCACCCTCTCCTACGAGCAGTACTTC
CASSPEVRMTTLSYEQYF
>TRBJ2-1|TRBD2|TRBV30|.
TGTGCCTGGGGCGGGGGGGCGAATGAGCAGTTCTTC
CAWGGGANEQFF
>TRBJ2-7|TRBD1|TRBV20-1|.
TGCAGTGCAGACCAGGGGGCCATCGAGCAGTACTTC
CSADQGAIEQYF
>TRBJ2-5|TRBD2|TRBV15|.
TGTGCCACCAGCAGGGTAACTAGCGGGGAGACCCAGTACTTC
CATSRVTSGETQYF
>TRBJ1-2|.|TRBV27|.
TGTGCCAGCCGGATGACGGCGGGGGGCTACACCTTC
CASRMTAGGYTF
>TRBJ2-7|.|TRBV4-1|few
TGCGCCAGCAGCCAAGGACTTGTGGAATACGAGCAGTACTTC
CASSQGLVEYEQYF
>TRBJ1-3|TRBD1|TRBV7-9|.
TGTGCCAGCAGCCGGGACAGAGGAAACACCATATATTTT
CASSRDRGNTIYF
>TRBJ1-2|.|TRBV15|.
TGTGCCACCAGCAGAGGCCGGGACAATCCCTATGGCTACACCTTC
CATSRGRDNPYGYTF
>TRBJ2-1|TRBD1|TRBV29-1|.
TGCAGCGTTGAAGACGACCTCAGGGGGTATGAGCAGTTCTTC
CSVEDDLRGYEQFF
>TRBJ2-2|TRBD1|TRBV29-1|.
TGCAGCGTTGGAACAGGGGGCAACGGGGAGCTGTTTTTT
CSVGTGGNGELFF
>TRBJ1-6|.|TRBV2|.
TGTGCCAGCAGTGAAGCGTCTGGGGGGTCCAATTCACCCCTCCACTTT
CASSEASGGSNSPLHF
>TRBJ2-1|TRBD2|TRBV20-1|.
TGCAGTGCTAGCGCTAGCGGGGGCTATAGGAATGAGCAGTTCTTC
CSASASGGYRNEQFF
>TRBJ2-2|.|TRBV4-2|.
TGTGCCAGCAGCCAAGAACAGGGCGCCGGGGAGCTGTTTTTT
CASSQEQGAGELFF
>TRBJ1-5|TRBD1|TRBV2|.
TGTGCCAGCAGTGAATGGACAGGGGACAATCAGCCCCAGCATTTT
CASSEWTGDNQPQHF
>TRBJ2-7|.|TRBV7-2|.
TGTGCCAGCAGTCCGGGGCCCATCTACGAGCAGTACTTC
CASSPGPIYEQYF
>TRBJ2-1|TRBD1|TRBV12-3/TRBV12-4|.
TGTGCCAGCAGTCGGGCGCAGGGGGATGAGCAGTTCTTC
CASSRAQGDEQFF
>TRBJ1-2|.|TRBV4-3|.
TGCGCCAGCAGCCAAGATTGGTCGGCCTCCTATGGCTACACCTTC
CASSQDWSASYGYTF
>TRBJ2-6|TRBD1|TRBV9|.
TGTGCCAGCAGCTCCCAGGACGGGACAGGACATCTTGGGGCCAACGTCCTGACTTTC
CASSSQDGTGHLGANVLTF
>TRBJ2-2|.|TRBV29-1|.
TGCAGCGTTGATACGGGAGTCACCGGGGAGCTGTTTTTT
CSVDTGVTGELFF
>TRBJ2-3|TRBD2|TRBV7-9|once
TGTGCCAGCAGCTTATTCTTTGGGACTAGCGGCGCAGATACGCAGTATTTT
CASSLFFGTSGADTQYF
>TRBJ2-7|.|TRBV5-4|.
TGTGCCAGCAGCTTGGGCGACAGTCAATACGAGCAGTACTTC
CASSLGDSQYEQYF
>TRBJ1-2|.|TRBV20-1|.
TGCAGTGCCCCCCTTACCGAAATTAACTATGGCTACACCTTC
CSAPLTEINYGYTF
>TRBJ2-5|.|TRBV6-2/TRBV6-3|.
TGTGCCAGCAGCGGAGGGGCCCGGGAGACCCAGTACTTC
CASSGGARETQYF
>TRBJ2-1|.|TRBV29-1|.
TGCGGACACAGAACCTACAATGAGCAGTTCTTC
CGHRTYNEQFF
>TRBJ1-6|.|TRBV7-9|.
TGTGCCAGCAGCGCTTCTGGGGCAGAACGGTCCTATAATTCACCCCTCCACTTT
CASSASGAERSYNSPLHF
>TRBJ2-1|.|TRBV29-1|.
TGCAGCGTTGATAGGTCGGGGGTCTACAATGAGCAGTTCTTC
CSVDRSGVYNEQFF
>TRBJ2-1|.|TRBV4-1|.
TGCGCCAGCAGCCTGTTAGGGAGCTGGTTCTTC
CASSLLGSWFF
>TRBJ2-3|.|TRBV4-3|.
TGCGCCAGCAGCCAAGATGGGGCAGGTTCTAGCACAGATACGCAGTATTTT
CASSQDGAGSSTDTQYF
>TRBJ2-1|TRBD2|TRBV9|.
TGTGCCAGCAGCGTAGCCGGGACTAGCGGGGGGGCGGGTGAGCAGTTCTTC
CASSVAGTSGGAGEQFF
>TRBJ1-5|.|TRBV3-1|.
TGTGCCAGCAGCCAAGGCATAGGCAATCAGCCCCAGCATTTT
CASSQGIGNQPQHF
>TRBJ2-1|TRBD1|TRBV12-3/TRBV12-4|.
TGTGCCAGCAGTTCCCGGGACAGCTCCTACAATGAGCAGTTCTTC
CASSSRDSSYNEQFF
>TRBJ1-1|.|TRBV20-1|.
TGCAGTGCTGCTGTGACGGACACTGAAGCTTTCTTT
CSAAVTDTEAFF
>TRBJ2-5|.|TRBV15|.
TGTGCCACCAGTTCGCAACATCAAGAGACCCAGTACTTC
CATSSQHQETQYF
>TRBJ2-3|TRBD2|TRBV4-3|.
TGCGCCAGCAGCCCGGGGGAGGGGTTGGAAGATACGCAGTATTTT
CASSPGEGLEDTQYF
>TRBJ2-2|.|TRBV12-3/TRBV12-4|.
TGTGCCAGCAGTTCTCCTGGGGAGCTGTTTTTT
CASSSPGELFF
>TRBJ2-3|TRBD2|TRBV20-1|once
TGCAGTGCTCCCCGACTAGCGGGACTAACAGATACGCAGTATTTT
CSAPRLAGLTDTQYF
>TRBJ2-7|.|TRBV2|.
TGTGCCAGCCTACAGGATTCCTACGAGCAGTACTTC
CASLQDSYEQYF
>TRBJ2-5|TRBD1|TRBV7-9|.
TGTGCCAGCAGCCCCGGACAGGGAAAAGAGACCCAGTACTTC
CASSPGQGKETQYF
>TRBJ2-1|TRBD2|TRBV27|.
TGTGCCAGCAGTTCCACCCTAGCGGGGGGGCCAATGGGGCAGTTCTTC
CASSSTLAGGPMGQFF
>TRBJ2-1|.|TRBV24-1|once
TGTGCCACCAGTGACCAGGACCTGGAGCAGTTCTTC
CATSDQDLEQFF
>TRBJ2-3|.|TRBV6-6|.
TGTGCCAGCAGTTACATCCCCCAGGGCGATACGCAGTATTTT
CASSYIPQGDTQYF
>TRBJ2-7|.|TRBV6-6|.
TGTGCCAGCAGCCCCGCGGACTCCTACGAGCAGTACTTC
CASSPADSYEQYF
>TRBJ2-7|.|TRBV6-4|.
TGTGCCAGCAGTGAGGTGAGCAACGGGCACTTC
CASSEVSNGHF
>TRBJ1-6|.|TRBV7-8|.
TGTGCCACCCGGCCCAGGGGACAAAGCTCACCCCTCCACTTT
CATRPRGQSSPLHF
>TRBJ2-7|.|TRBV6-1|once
TGTGCCACCTACCCCGAGAGAAGGAGCTCCTACGAGCAGTACTTC
CATYPERRSSYEQYF
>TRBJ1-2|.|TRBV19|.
TGTGCCAGTAGTATCGGACAGCTGTATGGCTACACCTTC
CASSIGQLYGYTF
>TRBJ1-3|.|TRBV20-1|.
TGCAGTGCTAGAGATCTAGGGGCTGGAAACACCATATATTTT
CSARDLGAGNTIYF
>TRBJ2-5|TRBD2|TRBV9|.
TGTGCCAGCAGCGCTACTAGCGGGGGGGCCCAAGAGACCCAGTACTTC
CASSATSGGAQETQYF